The 8 T cell receptor beta chains below all came from one sample that was sequenced in a study of glioma-infiltrating T cells after dendritic cell vaccination. TCRdb's copy holds only in-frame clones and misses some; the assay was immunoSEQ multiplex PCR. The table lists roughly 70,000 clones, roughly four fifths of them singletons. Sequences were derived from blood, sampled before dendritic cell vaccination. The receptor set was obtained from a human donor with glioblastoma.

The J gene is TRBJ2-1, the V gene TRBV10-3; 9 bases fit TRBD1. Germline V CDR1 and CDR2: ENHRY, SYGVKD. There are 14 residues in the CDR3. V gave up 10 bases and J gave up 10 bases; unmatched junction bases: 14. CDR3 in DNA: TGTGCCACGCAACTAGGGACAGGGTCAAGGGAGCAGTTCTTC. Protein: CATQLGTGSREQFF.

V and J are TRBV10-1 and TRBJ2-2, with TRBD1 matching over 7 bases. Trimming took 5 bases from V and 0 from J; bases not matched to a gene: 6. CDR1 is WNHNN, CDR2 SYGVQD, per germline (reference sequence). The CDR3 spans 16 residues. CDR3 nucleotides: TGCGCCAGCAGTCCCGACAGGGCTCCGAACACCGGGGAGCTGTTTTTT. Translating it yields CASSPDRAPNTGELFF.

This clone has a handful of counts. The chain is built from TRBV5-6 and TRBJ1-3; TRBD1 might be the D (6 bases). V lost 1 base and J 4 bases, leaving 9 bases between the germline ends. Germline assignment: CDR1 SGHDT and CDR2 YYEEEE. The CDR3 sequence is 14 residues long. CDR3 sequence (DNA): TGTGCCAGCAGCTTGCAGGGGTACGGAAACACCATATATTTT. Protein sequence: CASSLQGYGNTIYF.

J is TRBJ2-2 and V is TRBV4-1; weak D call: TRBD2 (5 bases). Per the germline V gene, CDR1 is MGHRA and CDR2 is YSYEKL. This CDR3 region has 16 residues. The ends were cut back, 0 bases at V and 6 bases at J, with 14 bases in the middle. The CDR3 coding sequence is TGCGCCAGCAGCCAAGACGGGGTGGAGAGGGCCGGGGAGCTGTTTTTT. Its protein product is CASSQDGVERAGELFF.

This sequence joins TRBV5-6 and TRBJ2-7; no clear D gene. The V end lost 0 bases, the J end lost 0 bases, and 13 bases lay between the germline ends. The CDR3 totals 16 residues. CDR1 and CDR2 (germline): SGHDT, YYEEEE. The CDR3 loop is CASSLAPTESSYEQYF. The CDR3 coding sequence is TGTGCCAGCAGCTTGGCTCCGACTGAGAGCTCCTACGAGCAGTACTTC.

The gene calls are TRBV27 and TRBJ1-5; D gene ambiguous. V dropped 4 bases and J dropped 4 bases, with 8 bases sitting between them. Per the germline V gene, CDR1 is MNHEY and CDR2 is SMNVEV (reference sequence). There are 13 residues in the CDR3. CDR3 DNA sequence: TGTGCCAGCAGTTGGAGACGAAATCAGCCCCAGCATTTT. Its protein is CASSWRRNQPQHF.

This rearrangement joins TRBV7-8 to TRBJ1-5; TRBD1 matches 8 bases. Germline lookup yields CDR1 SGHVS and CDR2 FQNEAQ. The CDR3 is 14 amino acids. J was trimmed by 4 bases and V by 5 bases; bases with no gene match: 4. CDR3 protein: CASSGQGGNQPQHF. CDR3 nucleotide sequence: TGTGCCAGCAGCGGACAGGGAGGAAATCAGCCCCAGCATTTT.

The V call is TRBV5-1, the J call TRBJ2-3, with D tentatively TRBD2 (6 bases). V gave up 4 bases and J gave up 0 bases, with 12 bases separating them. Germline CDR1 and CDR2: SGHRS and YFSETQ. CDR3 length equals 15 residues. The CDR3 loop reads CASSGGTRSTDTQYF. CDR3 nucleotide sequence: TGCGCCAGCAGCGGTGGGACTCGAAGCACAGATACGCAGTATTTT.